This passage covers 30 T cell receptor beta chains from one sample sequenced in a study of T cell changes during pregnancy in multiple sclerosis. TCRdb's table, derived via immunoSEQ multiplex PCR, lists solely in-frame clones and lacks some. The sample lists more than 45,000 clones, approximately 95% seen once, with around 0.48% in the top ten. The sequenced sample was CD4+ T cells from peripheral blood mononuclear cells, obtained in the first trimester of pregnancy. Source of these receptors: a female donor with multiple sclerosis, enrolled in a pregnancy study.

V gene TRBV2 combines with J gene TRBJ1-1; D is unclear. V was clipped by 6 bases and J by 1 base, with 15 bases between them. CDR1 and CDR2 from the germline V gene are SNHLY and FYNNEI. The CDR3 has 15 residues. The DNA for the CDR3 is TGTGCCAGCAGGAGGGAGACGACTGCGAACACTGAAGCTTTCTTT. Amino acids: CASRRETTANTEAFF.

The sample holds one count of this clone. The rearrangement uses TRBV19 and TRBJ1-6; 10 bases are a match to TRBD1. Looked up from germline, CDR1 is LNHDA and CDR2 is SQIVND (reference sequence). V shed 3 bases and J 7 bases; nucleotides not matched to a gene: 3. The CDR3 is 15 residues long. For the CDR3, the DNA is TGTGCCAGTAGTATGGACAGGGGGGGAAATTCACCCCTCCACTTT. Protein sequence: CASSMDRGGNSPLHF.

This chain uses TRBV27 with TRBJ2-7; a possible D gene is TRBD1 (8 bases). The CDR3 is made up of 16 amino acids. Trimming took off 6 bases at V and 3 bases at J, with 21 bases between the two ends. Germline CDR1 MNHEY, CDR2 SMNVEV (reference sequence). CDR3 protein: CASRYPSRGTGYEQYF. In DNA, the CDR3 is TGTGCCAGCAGATACCCCTCGCGGGGGACAGGCTACGAGCAGTACTTC.

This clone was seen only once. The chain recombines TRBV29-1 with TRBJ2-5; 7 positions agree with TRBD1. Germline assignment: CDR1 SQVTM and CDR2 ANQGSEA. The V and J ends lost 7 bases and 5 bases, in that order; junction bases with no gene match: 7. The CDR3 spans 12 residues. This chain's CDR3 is CSATGLSETQYF. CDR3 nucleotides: TGCAGCGCGACAGGGCTCTCTGAGACCCAGTACTTC. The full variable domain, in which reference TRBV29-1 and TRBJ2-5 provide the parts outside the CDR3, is SAVISQKPSRDICQRGTSLTIQCQVDSQVTMMFWYRQQPGQSLTLIATANQGSEATYESGFVIDKFPISRPNLTFSTLTVSNMSPEDSSIYLCSATGLSETQYFGPGTRLLVL.

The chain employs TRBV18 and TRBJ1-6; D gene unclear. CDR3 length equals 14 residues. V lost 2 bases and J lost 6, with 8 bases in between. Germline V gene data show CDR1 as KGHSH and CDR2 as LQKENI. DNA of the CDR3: TGTGCCAGCTCACCAGAACTTGCTAATTCACCCCTCCACTTT. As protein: CASSPELANSPLHF.

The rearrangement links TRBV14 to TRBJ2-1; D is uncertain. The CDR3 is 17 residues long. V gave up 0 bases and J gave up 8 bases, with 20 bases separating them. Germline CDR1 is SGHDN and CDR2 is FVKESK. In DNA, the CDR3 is TGTGCCAGCAGCCAAGATCCCGGTCAATTCCTGAGGCATGAGCAGTTCTTC. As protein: CASSQDPGQFLRHEQFF.

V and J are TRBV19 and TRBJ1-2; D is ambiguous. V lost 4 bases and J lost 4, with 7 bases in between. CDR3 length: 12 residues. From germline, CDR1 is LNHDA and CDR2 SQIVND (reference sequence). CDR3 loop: CASSRQPYGYTF. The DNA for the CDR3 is TGTGCCAGTAGTAGACAACCCTATGGCTACACCTTC.

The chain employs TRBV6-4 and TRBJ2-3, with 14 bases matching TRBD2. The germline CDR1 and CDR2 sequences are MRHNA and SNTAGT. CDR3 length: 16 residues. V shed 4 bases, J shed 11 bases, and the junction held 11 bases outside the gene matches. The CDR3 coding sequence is TGTGCCAGCAGTGTCGGACTAGCGGGGGGCCCCAGTAAGCAGTATTTT. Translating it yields CASSVGLAGGPSKQYF.

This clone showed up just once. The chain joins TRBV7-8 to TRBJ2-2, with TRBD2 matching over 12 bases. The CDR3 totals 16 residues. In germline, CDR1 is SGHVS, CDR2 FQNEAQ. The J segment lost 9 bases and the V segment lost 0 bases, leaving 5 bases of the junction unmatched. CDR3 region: CASSLAPSGGAWELFF. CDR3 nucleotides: TGTGCCAGCAGCTTAGCGCCTAGCGGGGGGGCTTGGGAGCTGTTTTTT.

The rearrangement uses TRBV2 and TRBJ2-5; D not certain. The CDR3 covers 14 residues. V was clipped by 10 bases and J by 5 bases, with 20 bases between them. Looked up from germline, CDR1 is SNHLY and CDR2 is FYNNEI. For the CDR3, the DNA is TGTGCCATTTACCTCCGAGACAAATCGGAGACCCAGTACTTC. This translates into CAIYLRDKSETQYF.

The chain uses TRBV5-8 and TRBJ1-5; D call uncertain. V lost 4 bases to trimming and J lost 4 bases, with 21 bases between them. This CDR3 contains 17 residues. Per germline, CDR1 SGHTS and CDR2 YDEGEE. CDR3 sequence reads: CASSPESVVIRNQPQHF. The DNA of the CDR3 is TGTGCCAGCAGCCCCGAATCAGTGGTTATAAGAAATCAGCCCCAGCATTTT.

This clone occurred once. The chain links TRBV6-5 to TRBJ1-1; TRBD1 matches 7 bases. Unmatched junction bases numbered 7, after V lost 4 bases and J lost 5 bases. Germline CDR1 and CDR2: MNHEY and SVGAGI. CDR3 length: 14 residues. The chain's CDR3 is CASSFDRVLTEAFF. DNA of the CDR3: TGTGCCAGCAGTTTCGACAGGGTCCTGACTGAAGCTTTCTTT.

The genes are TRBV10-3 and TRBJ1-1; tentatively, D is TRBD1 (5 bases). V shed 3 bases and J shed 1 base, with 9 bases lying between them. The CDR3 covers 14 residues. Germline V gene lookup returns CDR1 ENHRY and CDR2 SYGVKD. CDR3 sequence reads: CAISDGGPNTEAFF. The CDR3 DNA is TGTGCCATCAGTGACGGGGGTCCGAACACTGAAGCTTTCTTT.

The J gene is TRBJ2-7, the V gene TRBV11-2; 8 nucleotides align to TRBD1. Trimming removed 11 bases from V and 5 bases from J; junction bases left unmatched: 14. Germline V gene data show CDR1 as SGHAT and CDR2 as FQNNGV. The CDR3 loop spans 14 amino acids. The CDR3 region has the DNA TGTGCCTCCAAGACCGACAGGGGCTACGACGAGCAGTACTTC. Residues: CASKTDRGYDEQYF.

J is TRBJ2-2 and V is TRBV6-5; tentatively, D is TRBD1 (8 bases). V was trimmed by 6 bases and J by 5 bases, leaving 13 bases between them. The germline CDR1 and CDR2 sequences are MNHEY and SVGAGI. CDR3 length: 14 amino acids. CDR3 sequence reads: CASRDRGGTGELFF. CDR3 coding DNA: TGTGCCAGCAGAGACAGGGGAGGGACCGGGGAGCTGTTTTTT.

CDR3 amino acids: CASSQAGPYYGYTF. The CDR3, as DNA: TGTGCCAGCTCGCAAGCGGGGCCCTACTATGGCTACACCTTC. The chain is built from TRBV7-9 and TRBJ1-2, with D perhaps TRBD1 (5 bases). CDR1 is SEHNR and CDR2 is FQNEAQ in the germline V gene (reference sequence). The CDR3 is 14 residues long. V was shortened by 8 bases and J by 3 bases, with 16 bases between the two germline ends.

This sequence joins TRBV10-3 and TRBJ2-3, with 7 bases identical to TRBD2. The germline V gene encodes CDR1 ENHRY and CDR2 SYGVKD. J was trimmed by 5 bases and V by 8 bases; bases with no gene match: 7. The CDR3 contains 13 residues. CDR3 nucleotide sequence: TGTGCCATCTGGGCTAGCGGTGGAGATACGCAGTATTTT. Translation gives CAIWASGGDTQYF.

CDR3 region: CASSLTVSGNTIYF. In DNA, the CDR3 is TGTGCCAGCAGCCTCACGGTCTCTGGAAACACCATATATTTT. V usage is TRBV6-5 and J usage is TRBJ1-3; D is unresolved. The V and J ends lost 6 bases and 0 bases respectively, with 9 bases between them. This CDR3 contains 14 residues. The germline V gene encodes CDR1 MNHEY and CDR2 SVGAGI.

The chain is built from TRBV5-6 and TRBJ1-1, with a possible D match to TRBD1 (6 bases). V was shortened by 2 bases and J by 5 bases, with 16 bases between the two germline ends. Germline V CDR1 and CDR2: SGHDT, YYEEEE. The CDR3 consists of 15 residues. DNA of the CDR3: TGTGCCAGCAGCTTTGGACCGACAGGTTCAACTGAAGCTTTCTTT. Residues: CASSFGPTGSTEAFF.

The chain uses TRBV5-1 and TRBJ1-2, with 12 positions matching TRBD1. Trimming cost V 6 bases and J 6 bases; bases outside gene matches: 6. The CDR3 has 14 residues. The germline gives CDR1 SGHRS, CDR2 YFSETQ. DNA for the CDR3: TGCGCCAGCAAACCGGGACAGGGGGCCGATGGCTACACCTTC. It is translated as CASKPGQGADGYTF. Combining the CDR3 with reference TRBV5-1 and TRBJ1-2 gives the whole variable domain KAGVTQTPRYLIKTRGQQVTLSCSPISGHRSVSWYQQTPGQGLQFLFEYFSETQRNKGNFPGRFSGRQFSNSRSEMNVSTLELGDSALYLCASKPGQGADGYTFGSGTRLTVV.

CDR3: CASSLARQGANGNTIYF. The CDR3 nucleotides read TGTGCCAGCAGCTTAGCGAGACAGGGGGCGAATGGAAACACCATATATTTT. The chain links TRBV7-2 to TRBJ1-3, with TRBD1 matching over 10 bases. The junction had 5 bases not matched to a gene; V was cut back by 0 bases and J by 3 bases. The CDR3 is made up of 17 amino acids. Germline CDR1 and CDR2: SGHTA and FQGNSA.

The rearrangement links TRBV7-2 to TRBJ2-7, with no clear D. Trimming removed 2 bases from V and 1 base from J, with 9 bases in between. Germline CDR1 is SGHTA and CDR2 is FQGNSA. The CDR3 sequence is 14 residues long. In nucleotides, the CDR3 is TGTGCCAGCAGCTTATGGTCAGGATCCTACGAGCAGTACTTC. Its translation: CASSLWSGSYEQYF.

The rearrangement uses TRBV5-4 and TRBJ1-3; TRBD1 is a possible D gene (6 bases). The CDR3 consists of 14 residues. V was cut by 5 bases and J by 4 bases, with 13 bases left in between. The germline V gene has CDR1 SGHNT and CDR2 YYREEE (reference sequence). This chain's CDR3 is CASSASGAGNTIYF. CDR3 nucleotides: TGTGCCAGCAGTGCATCAGGGGCCGGAAACACCATATATTTT.

The CDR3 region has the DNA TGTGCCAACGCCAAACAGGGGGCCGGGGCCCAGCATTTT. Translating it yields CANAKQGAGAQHF. The gene calls are TRBV28 and TRBJ1-5, with 9 bases matching TRBD1. The CDR3 has 13 residues. CDR1 and CDR2 (germline): MDHEN, SYDVKM. The ends lost 10 bases at V and 11 bases at J; junction bases unmatched: 12.

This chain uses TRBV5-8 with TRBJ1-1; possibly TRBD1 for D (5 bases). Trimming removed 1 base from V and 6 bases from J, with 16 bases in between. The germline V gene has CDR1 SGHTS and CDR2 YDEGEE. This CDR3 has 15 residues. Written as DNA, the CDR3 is TGTGCCAGCAGCTTGTTGGGACTCCTAAGGGCTGAAGCTTTCTTT. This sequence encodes CASSLLGLLRAEAFF.

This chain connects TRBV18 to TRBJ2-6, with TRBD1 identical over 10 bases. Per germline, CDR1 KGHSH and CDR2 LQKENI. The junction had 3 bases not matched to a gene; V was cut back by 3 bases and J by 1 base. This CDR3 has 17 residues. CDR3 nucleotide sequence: TGTGCCAGCTCACCGACAGGGGGCGTTTCTGGGGCCAACGTCCTGACTTTC. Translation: CASSPTGGVSGANVLTF.

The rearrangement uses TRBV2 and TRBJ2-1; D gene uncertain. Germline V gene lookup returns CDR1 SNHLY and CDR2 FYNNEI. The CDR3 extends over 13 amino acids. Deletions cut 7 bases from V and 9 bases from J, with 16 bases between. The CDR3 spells CASTIVPNGEQFF. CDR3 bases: TGTGCCAGCACGATTGTCCCAAACGGTGAGCAGTTCTTC.

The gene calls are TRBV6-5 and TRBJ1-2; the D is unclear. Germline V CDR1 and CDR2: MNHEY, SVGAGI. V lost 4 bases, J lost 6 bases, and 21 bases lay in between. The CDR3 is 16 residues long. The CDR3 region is CASSSQTLIPSDGYTF. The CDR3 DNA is TGTGCCAGCAGTTCACAGACCTTGATCCCTTCAGATGGCTACACCTTC.

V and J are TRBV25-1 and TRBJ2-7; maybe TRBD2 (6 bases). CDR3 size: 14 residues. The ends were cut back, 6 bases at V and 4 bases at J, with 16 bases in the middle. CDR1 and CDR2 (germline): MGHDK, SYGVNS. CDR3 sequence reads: CASSKGPEGYEQYF. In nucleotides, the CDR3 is TGTGCCAGCAGCAAAGGTCCGGAGGGTTACGAGCAGTACTTC.

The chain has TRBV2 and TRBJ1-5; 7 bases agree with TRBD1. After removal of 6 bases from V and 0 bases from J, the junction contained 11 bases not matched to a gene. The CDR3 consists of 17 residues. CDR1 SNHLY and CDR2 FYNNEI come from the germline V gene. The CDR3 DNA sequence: TGTGCCAGCAGCGTTTCGGGACAGATCTATAGCAATCAGCCCCAGCATTTT. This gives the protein CASSVSGQIYSNQPQHF.